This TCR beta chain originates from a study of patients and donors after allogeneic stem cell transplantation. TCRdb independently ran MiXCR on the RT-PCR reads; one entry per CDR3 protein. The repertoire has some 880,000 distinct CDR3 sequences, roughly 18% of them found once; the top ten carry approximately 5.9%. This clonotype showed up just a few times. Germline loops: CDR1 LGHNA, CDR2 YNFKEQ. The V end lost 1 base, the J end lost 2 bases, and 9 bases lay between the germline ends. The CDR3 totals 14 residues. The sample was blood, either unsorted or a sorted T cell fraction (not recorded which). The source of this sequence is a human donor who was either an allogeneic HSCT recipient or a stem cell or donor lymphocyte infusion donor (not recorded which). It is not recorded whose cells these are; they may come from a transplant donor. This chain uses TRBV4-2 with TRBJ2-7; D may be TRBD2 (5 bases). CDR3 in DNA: TGTGCCAGCAGCCAAGGCGGGCTGACCTACGAGCAGTACTTC. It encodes CASSQGGLTYEQYF.